The 6 T cell receptor beta chains below were found in one sample sequenced in a study of T cells after yellow fever vaccination. TCRdb reprocessed the 5' RACE reads with MiXCR, giving one entry per CDR3 protein. The profile shows about 340,000 distinct CDR3 sequences, 3.5% to 4.5% of them singletons. The sequencing used PBMCs, collected 5 days after the yellow fever booster vaccination. These receptors were collected from a man between 18 and 29 years old who received the YFV17D yellow fever vaccine.

This clonotype was observed many times. The chain combines TRBV29-1 with TRBJ1-1; possibly TRBD1 for D (5 bases). CDR3 length: 12 amino acids. Germline assignment: CDR1 SQVTM and CDR2 ANQGSEA. V was shortened by 3 bases and J by 4 bases, with 9 bases between the two germline ends. CDR3: CSVDRQSTEAFF. Written as DNA, the CDR3 is TGCAGCGTTGACCGACAGAGCACTGAAGCTTTCTTT.

The chain recombines TRBV9 with TRBJ1-4; D gene ambiguous. Germline V gene data show CDR1 as SGDLS and CDR2 as YYNGEE. This CDR3 has 14 residues. The V and J ends lost 1 base and 7 bases respectively, with 11 bases between them. For the CDR3, the DNA is TGTGCCAGCAGCGTAACCGGGTTGAGTGAAAAACTGTTTTTT. Translation: CASSVTGLSEKLFF.

The chain has TRBV3-1 and TRBJ1-4; tentatively, D is TRBD1 (6 bases). Per germline, CDR1 LGHDT and CDR2 YNNKEL (reference sequence). The CDR3 extends over 15 amino acids. V was shortened by 6 bases and J by 4 bases, with 15 bases between the two germline ends. Here the CDR3 reads CASSPSDRLNEKLFF. The CDR3 DNA reads TGTGCCAGCAGTCCCTCCGACAGGCTTAATGAAAAACTGTTTTTT. Drawing the rest from reference TRBV3-1 and TRBJ1-4, the complete variable domain is DTAVSQTPKYLVTQMGNDKSIKCEQNLGHDTMYWYKQDSKKFLKIMFSYNNKELIINETVPNRFSPKSPDKAHLNLHINSLELGDSAVYFCASSPSDRLNEKLFFGSGTQLSVL.

The J gene is TRBJ1-1, the V gene TRBV12-3 or TRBV12-4; D is unclear. V dropped 4 bases and J dropped 10 bases, with 16 bases sitting between them. This CDR3 is built from 13 residues. CDR3 bases: TGTGCCAGCAGTTCCGGGAGAAAAGTGGGAGCTTTCTTT. Amino acid sequence: CASSSGRKVGAFF.

In DNA, the CDR3 is TGTGCCAGTACCTCAATAGGGGTTCGGGCAGGGCGCCAGCCCCAGCATTTT. It is translated as CASTSIGVRAGRQPQHF. This sequence joins TRBV19 and TRBJ1-5; a possible D gene is TRBD1 (5 bases). This CDR3 is 17 amino acids long. Looked up from germline, CDR1 is LNHDA and CDR2 is SQIVND (reference sequence). V was shortened by 7 bases and J by 7 bases, with 26 bases between the two germline ends. Full variable domain (rest looked up from reference TRBV19 and TRBJ1-5): DGGITQSPKYLFRKEGQNVTLSCEQNLNHDAMYWYRQDPGQGLRLIYYSQIVNDFQKGDIAEGYSVSREKKESFPLTVTSAQKNPTAFYLCASTSIGVRAGRQPQHFGDGTRLSIL.

The chain links TRBV24-1 to TRBJ2-2, with a possible D match to TRBD1 (7 bases). V lost 7 bases and J 4 bases, leaving 9 bases between the germline ends. Per the germline V gene, CDR1 is KGHDR and CDR2 is SFDVKD. The CDR3 sequence is 13 residues long. CDR3 coding DNA: TGTGCCACCAGCAGGGGGGTCACCGGGGAGCTGTTTTTT. Translating gives CATSRGVTGELFF.